This is a list of T cell receptor beta chains from one sample in a study of T cell responses to AZD1222 COVID-19 vaccine. The method was immunoSEQ multiplex PCR; TCRdb's version includes in-frame clones alone and lacks a portion of them. The profile covers around 150,000 clones, with 70% to 90% appearing a single time and 1.5% to 2% taken by the ten largest. The sample in question was peripheral blood, obtained on day 0 of AZD1222 vaccination. Every receptor here comes from an adult in good health. Both conserved end residues are part of each CDR3. A D gene is named only where the DNA matches it firmly. The size field is filled for only some rows; it gives once, few, many or a size class.

V	J	D	size	CDR3	DNA
TRBV6-1	TRBJ1-1	NA	NA	CASSYWQTNTEAFF	TGTGCCAGCAGTTATTGGCAGACGAACACTGAAGCTTTCTTT
TRBV18	TRBJ1-1	NA	NA	CASSPQGNTEAFF	TGTGCCAGCTCACCTCAGGGGAACACTGAAGCTTTCTTT
TRBV5-1	TRBJ1-2	TRBD1	NA	CASSSDRVTYGYTF	TGCGCCAGCAGCTCGGACAGGGTCACCTATGGCTACACCTTC
TRBV5-6	TRBJ1-2	NA	few	CASSLRGAGYGYTF	TGTGCCAGCAGCTTAAGGGGCGCCGGCTATGGCTACACCTTC
TRBV10-1	TRBJ2-7	NA	NA	CASSRGLGSSYEQYF	TGCGCCAGCAGCCGGGGCTTGGGGAGCTCCTACGAGCAGTACTTC
TRBV6-5	TRBJ1-2	NA	NA	CASSYSKTGIDYGYTF	TGTGCCAGCAGTTACTCGAAAACAGGGATTGATTATGGCTACACCTTC
TRBV10-1	TRBJ2-7	NA	NA	CASKGGGDEQYF	TGCGCCAGCAAGGGGGGGGGCGACGAGCAGTACTTC
TRBV4-1	TRBJ2-1	TRBD2	NA	CASSQGDSGSIYEQFF	TGCGCCAGCAGCCAAGGTGATAGCGGGAGTATCTATGAGCAGTTCTTC
TRBV4-2	TRBJ2-1	TRBD2	NA	CASSHRLAGAYNEQFF	TGTGCCAGCAGCCATCGACTAGCGGGGGCATACAATGAGCAGTTCTTC
TRBV7-6	TRBJ2-2	TRBD2	NA	CASSLGAGGNTGELFF	TGTGCCAGCAGCTTAGGGGCGGGAGGGAACACCGGGGAGCTGTTTTTT
TRBV9	TRBJ1-3	NA	NA	CASSVDFGKGGSGNTIYF	TGTGCCAGCAGCGTCGACTTTGGGAAAGGTGGCTCTGGAAACACCATATATTTT
TRBV30	TRBJ1-3	NA	few	CAWRTGFSGNTIYF	TGTGCCTGGAGAACAGGGTTCAGTGGAAACACCATATATTTT
TRBV3-1/TRBV3-2	TRBJ1-3	TRBD1	NA	CASSYRGPTSGNTIYF	TGTGCCAGCAGCTACAGGGGCCCCACTTCTGGAAACACCATATATTTT
TRBV4-1	TRBJ1-3	NA	NA	CASRAQIISGNTIYF	TGCGCCAGCAGGGCCCAAATTATTTCTGGAAACACCATATATTTT
TRBV3-1/TRBV3-2	TRBJ1-5	NA	once	CASSRRVADQPQHF	TGTGCCAGCAGCCGAAGGGTCGCTGATCAGCCCCAGCATTTT
TRBV7-2	TRBJ2-5	NA	NA	CASSRPTETQYF	TGTGCCAGCAGCCGCCCTACGGAGACCCAGTACTTC
TRBV19	TRBJ2-2	TRBD1	once	CASSPYRGNTGELFF	TGTGCCAGTAGTCCATACAGGGGGAACACCGGGGAGCTGTTTTTT
TRBV5-1	TRBJ2-3	TRBD2	NA	CASSLPTAGSDTQYF	TGCGCCAGCAGCTTGCCGACAGCGGGATCAGATACGCAGTATTTT
TRBV9	TRBJ2-7	TRBD2	NA	CASSVATGGMGLSYEQYF	TGTGCCAGCAGCGTAGCTACGGGGGGAATGGGGCTATCCTACGAGCAGTACTTC
TRBV13	TRBJ1-2	TRBD1	NA	CASSDQGDRASGGYTF	TGTGCCAGCAGCGACCAAGGAGACAGGGCCTCGGGTGGCTACACCTTC
TRBV21-1	TRBJ2-7	NA	NA	CARRDRGIHEQYF	TGTGCCCGCCGGGACAGGGGAATCCACGAGCAGTACTTC
TRBV3-1/TRBV3-2	TRBJ2-1	NA	once	CASSHAYNEQFF	TGTGCCAGCAGCCACGCCTACAATGAGCAGTTCTTC
TRBV7-2	TRBJ1-5	NA	NA	CASSLGDQPQHF	TGTGCCAGCAGCTTAGGAGATCAGCCCCAGCATTTT
TRBV27	TRBJ2-4	TRBD1	NA	CASSTDRGRKNIQYF	TGTGCCAGCAGTACCGACAGGGGGCGCAAAAACATTCAGTACTTC
TRBV19	TRBJ1-5	NA	NA	CASRGPIRNQPQHF	TGTGCCAGTAGGGGCCCCATTAGGAATCAGCCCCAGCATTTT
TRBV15	TRBJ1-5	NA	NA	CATSRSGTYNQPQHF	TGTGCCACCAGCCGAAGTGGGACGTACAATCAGCCCCAGCATTTT
TRBV5-1	TRBJ2-3	TRBD2	NA	CASSSGPSGGIRTDTQYF	TGCGCCAGCAGCTCTGGACCCAGCGGGGGGATCCGCACAGATACGCAGTATTTT
TRBV10-1	TRBJ1-1	NA	NA	CASSETMMNTEAFF	TGCGCCAGCAGTGAGACAATGATGAACACTGAAGCTTTCTTT
TRBV19	TRBJ1-2	NA	NA	CASNLNGGQLDGYTF	TGTGCCAGTAATCTAAACGGGGGCCAACTGGATGGCTACACCTTC
TRBV6-1	TRBJ1-4	NA	NA	CASSESQLRGEKLFF	TGTGCCAGCAGTGAATCCCAACTTAGGGGCGAAAAACTGTTTTTT
TRBV20-1	TRBJ1-3	NA	NA	CSASMLSGNTIYF	TGCAGTGCTAGTATGCTATCTGGAAACACCATATATTTT
TRBV19	TRBJ1-5	NA	NA	CASSISGGLQPQHF	TGTGCCAGTAGTATAAGCGGGGGACTTCAGCCCCAGCATTTT
TRBV6-5	TRBJ2-3	NA	once	CASSYWGADTQYF	TGTGCCAGCAGTTACTGGGGGGCCGATACGCAGTATTTT
TRBV2	TRBJ1-2	NA	NA	CASSRGGDRRSDGYTF	TGTGCCAGCAGCCGCGGGGGGGATCGACGGAGCGATGGCTACACCTTC
TRBV7-9	TRBJ1-6	NA	few	CASSMAGSRPESPLHF	TGTGCCAGCAGCATGGCCGGGTCCCGGCCTGAATCACCCCTCCACTTT
TRBV7-3	TRBJ2-3	TRBD2	NA	CASSLGGARDTQYF	TGTGCCAGCAGCCTCGGGGGGGCCAGAGATACGCAGTATTTT
TRBV6-2/TRBV6-3	TRBJ1-5	NA	NA	CASSDRYSNQPQHF	TGTGCCAGCAGCGACCGATATAGCAATCAGCCCCAGCATTTT
TRBV7-3	TRBJ1-1	NA	NA	CASSFQLNTEAFF	TGTGCCAGCAGCTTTCAGTTGAACACTGAAGCTTTCTTT
TRBV5-4	TRBJ1-2	NA	NA	CASSPMDRINYGYTF	TGTGCCAGCAGCCCGATGGACAGAATTAACTATGGCTACACCTTC
TRBV19	TRBJ1-5	NA	NA	CATSTRGQPQHF	TGTGCCACTAGTACCAGGGGACAGCCCCAGCATTTT
TRBV3-1/TRBV3-2	TRBJ2-2	NA	NA	CASSQQQGRPGELFF	TGTGCCAGCAGCCAACAGCAGGGACGGCCCGGGGAGCTGTTTTTT
TRBV29-1	TRBJ2-7	TRBD2	NA	CSATSGKGYEQYF	TGCAGCGCCACTAGCGGGAAAGGCTACGAGCAGTACTTC
TRBV30	TRBJ1-3	NA	NA	CAWSRGVSGNTIYF	TGTGCCTGGAGTAGGGGAGTTTCTGGAAACACCATATATTTT